The clone carrying this TCR beta chain is a singleton in its sample. The data stem from a study of blood T cell repertoires in COVID-19. Study context: The United States, Italy and Spain were the sources of the acute and convalescent COVID-19 samples.

The Seattle patients joined while their infection was active and were tracked longitudinally afterward. The V gene lost 5 bases and the J gene lost 0 bases, with 18 bases spanning the gap. CDR3 size: 17 residues. The V gene's germline CDR1 is SGHNT and CDR2 YYREEE (reference sequence). As processed by the authors: Estimation of nucleated cell counts relied on the amplification of reference gene primers. Repertoires were generated with immunoSEQ multiplex PCR, while TCRdb's copy carries only in-frame clones and drops some. V and J calls and clone size are those listed in that table; D and trimming were worked out from the DNA. The data show 160,000 or so clones, about 87% seen once.

This TCR derives from a woman in her 70s with COVID-19, enrolled during active disease. The chain uses TRBV5-4 and TRBJ2-1, with a weak D call TRBD1 (6 bases). The sample comprised peripheral blood. CDR3 bases: TGTGCCAGCAGGACCCAGAGACAGGCGAACTCCTACAATGAGCAGTTCTTC. Protein product: CASRTQRQANSYNEQFF.